This TCR beta chain originates from a study of blood T cell repertoires in COVID-19. Study-wide background: Researchers got acute and convalescent COVID-19 samples from the United States, Italy and Spain.

The method was immunoSEQ multiplex PCR; TCRdb's version includes in-frame clones alone and lacks a portion of them. Among about 220,000 clones listed, less than 90% were seen once. Participants were aged roughly 18 to 95 years, lived in around 22 US areas, and enrolled virtually. Grouping used clinical history reported by participants in a survey and questionnaire. V was clipped by 2 bases and J by 4 bases; unmatched bases: 4. This CDR3 region has 14 residues. The germline gives CDR1 MGHRA, CDR2 YSYEKL. This receptor was identified in a woman younger than 45 who had recovered from COVID-19. Specimen: PBMCs or T cells enriched from blood (not recorded which). V and J are TRBV4-1 and TRBJ1-1; 7 nucleotides match TRBD1. For the CDR3, the DNA is TGCGCCAGCAGCCAACCCAGACAGGGCACTGAAGCTTTCTTT. Protein sequence: CASSQPRQGTEAFF.